The clone carrying this T cell receptor (beta chain) has more than one count but fewer than ten. The antigen is unknown. A single record per CDR3 protein comes from TCRdb applying MiXCR to the 5' RACE reads. The repertoire holds 100,000 or so distinct CDR3 sequences, with roughly 6% as singletons. This specimen comes from a study of identical twins. Study results and caveats: Insertions were fewer in abundant cord blood beta clonotypes, whereas memory repertoires showed none of this pattern. A cross-sectional statistical analysis, not follow-up of the same donors, supported the conclusions.

CDR3 length equals 11 residues. The ends were cut back, 7 bases at V and 5 bases at J, with 8 bases in the middle. Germline assignment: CDR1 SGHVS and CDR2 FQNEAQ. The chain joins TRBV7-8 to TRBJ2-5; D gene unclear. The sequence was obtained from a woman aged 45 to 65 in good health. Sequencing was done on a sample of memory T cells sorted from blood. The CDR3 coding sequence is TGTGCCAGCACCCCCGGGGAGACCCAGTACTTC. Translated: CASTPGETQYF.